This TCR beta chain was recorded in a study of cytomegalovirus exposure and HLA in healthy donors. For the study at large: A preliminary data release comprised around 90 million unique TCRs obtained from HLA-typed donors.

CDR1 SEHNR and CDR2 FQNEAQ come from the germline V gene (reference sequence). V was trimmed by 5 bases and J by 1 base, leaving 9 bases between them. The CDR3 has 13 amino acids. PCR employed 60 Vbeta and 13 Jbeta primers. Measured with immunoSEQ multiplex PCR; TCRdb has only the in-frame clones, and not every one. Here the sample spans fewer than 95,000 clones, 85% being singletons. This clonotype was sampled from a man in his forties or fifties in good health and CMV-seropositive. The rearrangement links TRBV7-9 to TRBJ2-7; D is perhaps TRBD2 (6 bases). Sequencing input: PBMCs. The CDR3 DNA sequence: TGTGCCAGCAGCCCGACTAGTTCCTACGAGCAGTACTTC. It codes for CASSPTSSYEQYF.